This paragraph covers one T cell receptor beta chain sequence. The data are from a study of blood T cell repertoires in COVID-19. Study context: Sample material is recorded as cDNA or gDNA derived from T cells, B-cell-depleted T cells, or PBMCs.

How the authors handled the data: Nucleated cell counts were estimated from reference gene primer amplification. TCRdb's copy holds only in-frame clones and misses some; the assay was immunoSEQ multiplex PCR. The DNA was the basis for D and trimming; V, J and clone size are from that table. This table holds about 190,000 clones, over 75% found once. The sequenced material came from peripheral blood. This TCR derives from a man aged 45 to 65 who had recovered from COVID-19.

The CDR3 nucleotides read TGTGCCAGCAGCCCCGCTTTACCCGGGACTAGCCTCTTTGAGCAGTACTTC. This translates into CASSPALPGTSLFEQYF. The chain joins TRBV27 to TRBJ2-7; 9 nucleotides agree with TRBD2. After removal of 6 bases from V and 7 bases from J, the junction contained 19 bases not matched to a gene. From germline, CDR1 is MNHEY and CDR2 SMNVEV (reference sequence). The length of the CDR3 is 17 residues.